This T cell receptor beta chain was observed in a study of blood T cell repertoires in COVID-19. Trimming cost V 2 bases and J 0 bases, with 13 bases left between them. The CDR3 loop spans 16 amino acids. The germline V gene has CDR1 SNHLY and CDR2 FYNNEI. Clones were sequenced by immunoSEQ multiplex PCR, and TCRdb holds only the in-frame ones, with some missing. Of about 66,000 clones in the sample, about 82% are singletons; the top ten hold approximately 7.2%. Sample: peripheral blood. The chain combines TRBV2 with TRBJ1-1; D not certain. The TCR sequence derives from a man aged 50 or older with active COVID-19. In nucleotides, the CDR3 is TGTGCCAGCAGTGAAACCCGTTTTTCTATGAACACTGAAGCTTTCTTT. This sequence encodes CASSETRFSMNTEAFF.